One sample yielded the 25 T cell receptor beta chains listed below, sequenced in a study of control samples from healthy donors and cancer patients. Assay used: immunoSEQ multiplex PCR; TCRdb lists only in-frame clones, some missing. Among 150,000 to 200,000 clones, around 90% were seen once, and the ten largest hold about 12%. The source material was blood. The receptors come from a man aged 25-45 years in good health.

V gene TRBV7-9 combines with J gene TRBJ2-1, with 10 bases identical to TRBD2. Trimming took 2 bases from V and 7 from J; bases not matched to a gene: 2. The CDR3 has 14 amino acids. Germline CDR1 is SEHNR and CDR2 is FQNEAQ (reference sequence). The CDR3 here is CASSLTGLANEQFF. The DNA of the CDR3 is TGTGCCAGCAGCTTAACGGGACTAGCGAATGAGCAGTTCTTC.

The chain joins TRBV28 to TRBJ2-7; 7 bases are shared with TRBD2. CDR3 length equals 15 residues. The V and J ends lost 2 bases and 0 bases, in that order; junction bases with no gene match: 4. Germline-derived CDR1 and CDR2 are MDHEN and SYDVKM. The CDR3 loop is CASSLSGEGSYEQYF. CDR3 coding DNA: TGTGCCAGCAGTTTAAGCGGGGAAGGCTCCTACGAGCAGTACTTC.

The CDR3 nucleotides are TGTGCCAGCAGCTTAGCCCTCGACAGGGTGGAGACCCAGTACTTC. Translating it yields CASSLALDRVETQYF. The gene calls are TRBV7-6 and TRBJ2-5, with 7 nucleotides matching TRBD1. With V trimmed by 0 bases and J by 5 bases, 6 bases remained unmatched. Germline CDR1 SGHVS, CDR2 FNYEAQ. The CDR3 totals 15 residues.

The gene calls are TRBV28 and TRBJ1-5, with TRBD1 matching 10 bases. CDR1 MDHEN and CDR2 SYDVKM come from the germline V gene. The CDR3 totals 16 residues. V shed 5 bases, J shed 6 bases, and the junction held 10 bases outside the gene matches. The CDR3 nucleotides are TGTGCCAGCAGTCCCGGGACAGGGGTTGATACTCAGCCCCAGCATTTT. Translated: CASSPGTGVDTQPQHF.

This CDR3 is CASSFGQGGYEQYF. In nucleotides, the CDR3 is TGTGCCAGCAGCTTTGGACAGGGAGGCTACGAGCAGTACTTC. The chain couples TRBV7-2 to TRBJ2-7, with TRBD1 matching 8 bases. In germline, CDR1 is SGHTA, CDR2 FQGNSA. The V gene end was trimmed by 3 bases and the J gene end by 3 bases; junction bases not matched to a gene: 4. CDR3 length equals 14 residues. The complete variable domain, with remaining parts taken from reference TRBV7-2 and TRBJ2-7, reads GAGVSQSPSNKVTEKGKDVELRCDPISGHTALYWYRQSLGQGLEFLIYFQGNSAPDKSGLPSDRFSAERTGGSVSTLTIQRTQQEDSAVYLCASSFGQGGYEQYFGPGTRLTVT.

V usage is TRBV5-6 and J usage is TRBJ1-4; TRBD1 agrees at 7 bases. The CDR3 consists of 14 residues. Germline-derived CDR1 and CDR2 are SGHDT and YYEEEE. V was clipped by 2 bases and J by 8 bases; unmatched bases: 6. Here the CDR3 DNA reads TGTGCCAGCAGCTTCCGACAGGGAGGGGAAAAACTGTTTTTT. It codes for CASSFRQGGEKLFF.

The chain uses TRBV29-1 and TRBJ1-2; D may be TRBD1 (6 bases). Trimming stripped 5 bases from V and 6 bases from J, with 25 bases between. Germline lookup yields CDR1 SQVTM and CDR2 ANQGSEA. CDR3 length equals 16 residues. The CDR3 nucleotides read TGCAGCGTTCGCGCGGGTGGCAGAATACAGGGTGATGGCTACACCTTC. Protein sequence: CSVRAGGRIQGDGYTF.

This chain links TRBV10-3 with TRBJ1-1; D gene unclear. Germline loops: CDR1 ENHRY, CDR2 SYGVKD. With 6 bases removed from V and 1 base from J, the gap between germline ends came to 15 bases. This CDR3 is built from 15 residues. The DNA for the CDR3 is TGTGCCATCAGAATAACGGGTTCTGGGAACACTGAAGCTTTCTTT. Its protein product is CAIRITGSGNTEAFF.

The V gene is TRBV27, the J gene TRBJ2-2, with 7 bases aligning to TRBD2. CDR3 length: 16 residues. The germline gives CDR1 MNHEY, CDR2 SMNVEV (reference sequence). Losses at the gene ends were 6 bases for V and 0 bases for J; bases not matched to a gene: 7. The DNA of the CDR3 is TGTGCCAGCAGGCTGCGCGGGAGAGCGAACACCGGGGAGCTGTTTTTT. The encoded protein is CASRLRGRANTGELFF.

The chain has TRBV19 and TRBJ2-1; TRBD1 might be the D (6 bases). CDR3 length: 16 amino acids. Between the trimmed V and J ends, which lost 0 bases and 7 bases, there was a span of 16 bases. CDR1 and CDR2 from the germline V gene are LNHDA and SQIVND (reference sequence). The CDR3 sequence is CASSIEGAGARNEQFF. The CDR3 bases are TGTGCCAGTAGTATAGAGGGGGCAGGGGCAAGGAATGAGCAGTTCTTC.

This rearrangement joins TRBV7-9 to TRBJ2-1; D is unclear. This CDR3 contains 13 residues. Germline V lookup: CDR1 SEHNR, CDR2 FQNEAQ (reference sequence). Trimming cost V 5 bases and J 4 bases, with 9 bases left between them. CDR3 bases: TGTGCCAGCAGCCTAGAGGTTTACAATGAGCAGTTCTTC. This sequence encodes CASSLEVYNEQFF.

This chain links TRBV19 with TRBJ2-7, with D perhaps matching TRBD2 (6 bases). The CDR3 length is 17 residues. V was clipped by 4 bases and J by 7 bases, with 26 bases between them. Looked up from germline, CDR1 is LNHDA and CDR2 is SQIVND (reference sequence). CDR3: CASSTLLEGLGYREQYF. The CDR3 region has the DNA TGTGCCAGTAGTACGCTGTTGGAGGGCCTGGGTTATCGGGAGCAGTACTTC.

For the CDR3, the DNA is TGCAGTGCTAGTATATCAGAGACCCAGTACTTC. This translates into CSASISETQYF. The chain links TRBV20-1 to TRBJ2-5, with D unresolved. The germline gives CDR1 DFQATT, CDR2 SNEGSKA (reference sequence). This CDR3 spans 11 amino acids. V was pared by 3 bases and J by 4 bases, with 6 bases between.

In regard to this clone: The identical CDR3 is also encoded by other nucleotide sequences in the sample. The genes are TRBV12-3 or TRBV12-4 and TRBJ1-4; no definite D call. The CDR3 runs 11 residues. Trimming shortened V by 3 bases and J by 7 bases, and 3 bases separated the two germline ends. The CDR3 DNA reads TGTGCCAGCAGTTTGGGTGAAAAACTGTTTTTT. Translated: CASSLGEKLFF.

The chain links TRBV4-3 to TRBJ2-7; 12 positions match TRBD2. From germline, CDR1 is LGHNA and CDR2 YSLEER. J gave up 0 bases and V 2 bases, and 14 bases lay outside the gene matches. CDR3 size: 20 residues. CDR3 sequence: CASSQLRPSGRAIDSYEQYF. The CDR3 nucleotides read TGCGCCAGCAGCCAACTCAGACCTAGCGGGAGGGCCATTGACTCCTACGAGCAGTACTTC.

The chain carries TRBV27 and TRBJ2-7; no clear D gene. The V and J ends lost 8 bases and 4 bases respectively, with 15 bases between them. Germline assignment: CDR1 MNHEY and CDR2 SMNVEV (reference sequence). This CDR3 region has 13 residues. The CDR3 loop reads CASSLGLRYEQYF. CDR3 bases: TGTGCCAGCTCGCTAGGTCTAAGATACGAGCAGTACTTC.

This clone has a handful of counts. The CDR3 is CASSQGIVYTF. CDR3 coding DNA: TGTGCCAGTAGCCAGGGCATAGTCTACACCTTC. J is TRBJ1-2 and V is TRBV19; TRBD1 might be the D (5 bases). CDR1 LNHDA and CDR2 SQIVND come from the germline V gene (reference sequence). Trimming left V 6 bases short and J 10 bases short, with 12 bases between. The CDR3 totals 11 residues.

CDR3 bases: TGTGCCAGCGGGACAGGAAAATACGAGCAGTACTTC. Translating gives CASGTGKYEQYF. This rearrangement joins TRBV28 to TRBJ2-7, with 8 bases that match TRBD1. The germline V gene has CDR1 MDHEN and CDR2 SYDVKM. The CDR3 totals 12 residues. Germline trimming cut 8 bases from V and 4 bases from J; bases unmatched to any gene: 4.

This sequence joins TRBV28 and TRBJ1-2; D is possibly TRBD1 (5 bases). Per the germline V gene, CDR1 is MDHEN and CDR2 is SYDVKM. V lost 7 bases, J lost 10 bases, and 22 bases lay in between. This CDR3 contains 14 residues. CDR3 in DNA: TGTGCCAGCACGAATGGGGGATCTCAGGAATCCTACACCTTC. This sequence encodes CASTNGGSQESYTF.

This chain connects TRBV7-8 to TRBJ2-7, with 8 bases fitting TRBD2. Germline CDR1 is SGHVS and CDR2 is FQNEAQ. The CDR3 has 14 residues. After removal of 4 bases from V and 2 bases from J, the junction contained 4 bases not matched to a gene. The CDR3 DNA follows: TGTGCCAGCAGCTCGGGACTAGATCCCTACGAGCAGTACTTC. Translated, it gives CASSSGLDPYEQYF.

V gene TRBV7-9 combines with J gene TRBJ1-6; tentatively, D is TRBD1 (5 bases). CDR3 size: 17 residues. Trimming removed 1 base from V and 7 bases from J, with 17 bases in between. CDR1 and CDR2 (germline): SEHNR, FQNEAQ (reference sequence). The CDR3 region is CASSLVRSWTQNSPLHF. The CDR3 DNA sequence: TGTGCCAGCAGCTTAGTACGATCGTGGACACAAAATTCACCCCTCCACTTT. Full variable domain (outside the CDR3, taken from reference TRBV7-9 and TRBJ1-6): DTGVSQNPRHKITKRGQNVTFRCDPISEHNRLYWYRQTLGQGPEFLTYFQNEAQLEKSRLLSDRFSAERPKGSFSTLEIQRTEQGDSAMYLCASSLVRSWTQNSPLHFGNGTRLTVT.

V is TRBV5-4 and J is TRBJ1-3, with D unresolved. Germline assignment: CDR1 SGHNT and CDR2 YYREEE (reference sequence). The CDR3 is made up of 14 amino acids. V was trimmed by 5 bases and J by 0 bases, leaving 9 bases between them. The CDR3 DNA reads as TGTGCCAGCAGTTCCGGGAGCTCTGGAAACACCATATATTTT. This codes for CASSSGSSGNTIYF.

The chain carries TRBV11-3 and TRBJ1-5; D ambiguous. Trimming stripped 7 bases from V and 7 bases from J, with 11 bases between. Germline V lookup: CDR1 SGHNT, CDR2 YENEEA. The CDR3 has 12 residues. CDR3 DNA sequence: TGTGCCAGCATCTCAAAGGGACAGCCCCAGCATTTT. It yields the protein CASISKGQPQHF.

This clone was recorded once. The CDR3 is CATGSYQSPETQYF. In nucleotides, the CDR3 is TGTGCCACCGGATCGTACCAGTCACCAGAGACCCAGTACTTC. The V and J genes are TRBV27 and TRBJ2-5; unclear D gene. Germline V gene sequence: CDR1 MNHEY, CDR2 SMNVEV (reference sequence). The V end was cut by 10 bases, the J end by 4 bases, with 19 bases between. This CDR3 is built from 14 residues.

The chain links TRBV19 to TRBJ1-5, with D possibly TRBD1 on 6 matching bases. V was clipped by 4 bases and J by 4 bases, with 11 bases between them. This CDR3 region has 14 residues. Germline V CDR1 and CDR2: LNHDA, SQIVND (reference sequence). CDR3 in amino acids: CASSTGQPNQPQHF. In nucleotides, the CDR3 is TGTGCCAGTAGTACAGGACAGCCTAATCAGCCCCAGCATTTT. The whole variable domain, filled in from reference TRBV19 and TRBJ1-5, reads DGGITQSPKYLFRKEGQNVTLSCEQNLNHDAMYWYRQDPGQGLRLIYYSQIVNDFQKGDIAEGYSVSREKKESFPLTVTSAQKNPTAFYLCASSTGQPNQPQHFGDGTRLSIL.